These 12 T cell receptor beta chains share one sample of origin, sequenced in a study of persistence of HIV-infected CD4 T cells. Sequencing used immunoSEQ version 4 in survey mode. Some clones are missing from TCRdb's copy, which holds only in-frame ones; the method was immunoSEQ multiplex PCR. This sample has tens of thousands of clones; around 90% occur once, and the top ten carry roughly 0.45%. These TCRs are of unknown antigen specificity. Nonspecific anti-CD3/anti-CD28 bead stimulation represents the broad CD4+ T cell repertoire. Sorting selected CD4+ T cells upregulating both CD40 ligand and CD69. The material was CD4+ T cells sorted from PBMCs after approximately 20-hour stimulation, obtained from a patient who received antiretroviral therapy. These receptors originate from an adult woman with HIV who was CMV-seropositive.

The chain recombines TRBV2 with TRBJ1-1; TRBD1 aligns across 9 bases. V was clipped by 2 bases and J by 5 bases; unmatched bases: 24. There are 21 residues in the CDR3. The V gene's germline CDR1 is SNHLY and CDR2 FYNNEI. CDR3 amino acids: CASSERVLRTGGVLGRTEAFF. The DNA for the CDR3 is TGTGCCAGCAGTGAAAGAGTGCTCCGCACAGGGGGCGTTTTGGGTAGAACTGAAGCTTTCTTT.

This clone was recorded once. The chain has TRBV9 and TRBJ2-2; 8 bases line up with TRBD2. The CDR3 is made up of 18 amino acids. Trimming at V came to 0 bases and at J to 3 bases, leaving 10 bases not matched to a gene. CDR1 SGDLS and CDR2 YYNGEE come from the germline V gene. The CDR3 DNA follows: TGTGCCAGCAGCGTAGAATCTTTAGCGGGGTTGGACACCGGGGAGCTGTTTTTT. Translated: CASSVESLAGLDTGELFF.

The chain uses TRBV7-9 and TRBJ2-5; D call uncertain. The V end was cut by 5 bases, the J end by 1 base, with 2 bases between. The CDR3 covers 11 residues. Germline CDR1 SEHNR, CDR2 FQNEAQ (reference sequence). Written as DNA, the CDR3 is TGTGCCAGCAGCGCCCAAGAGACCCAGTACTTC. As protein: CASSAQETQYF.

The V and J genes are TRBV30 and TRBJ2-7; the D is unclear. The V end lost 0 bases, the J end lost 2 bases, and 2 bases lay between the germline ends. CDR1 is GTSNPN, CDR2 SVGIG, per germline (reference sequence). The CDR3 is 11 amino acids. As DNA, the CDR3 is TGTGCCTGGAGTGTCGCCTACGAGCAGTACTTC. It encodes CAWSVAYEQYF.

The chain links TRBV15 to TRBJ1-3; D is unclear. Germline V CDR1 and CDR2: LNHNV, YYDKDF (reference sequence). V was trimmed by 0 bases and J by 4 bases, leaving 13 bases between them. The CDR3 is 16 residues long. CDR3: CATSRDPTVLGNTIYF. CDR3 sequence (DNA): TGTGCCACCAGCAGAGATCCCACAGTTCTGGGAAACACCATATATTTT.

V and J are TRBV27 and TRBJ2-1, with 11 bases matching TRBD2. This CDR3 has 15 amino acids. Germline V gives CDR1 MNHEY, CDR2 SMNVEV (reference sequence). V lost 2 bases and J lost 8; bases outside the gene matches: 5. The CDR3 DNA reads TGTGCCAGCAGTTTACTAGCGGGGGGTTCGCATGAGCAGTTCTTC. As protein: CASSLLAGGSHEQFF.

This clone has a handful of counts. CDR3 sequence (DNA): TGCGCCAGCAGCCAAGCCAACCGGGACAGTCGTAACTATGGCTACACCTTC. Its translation is CASSQANRDSRNYGYTF. This sequence joins TRBV4-1 and TRBJ1-2; 7 positions match TRBD1. Trimming at V came to 1 base and at J to 1 base, leaving 9 bases not matched to a gene. There are 17 residues in the CDR3. Germline CDR1 MGHRA, CDR2 YSYEKL.

This chain joins TRBV19 and TRBJ1-5; D may be TRBD1 (5 bases). Germline V gene lookup returns CDR1 LNHDA and CDR2 SQIVND (reference sequence). The CDR3 is 14 amino acids. V was pared by 5 bases and J by 1 base, with 9 bases between. CDR3 in DNA: TGTGCCAGTAGTTTGGGGCTCAGCAATCAGCCCCAGCATTTT. Amino acids: CASSLGLSNQPQHF.

The rearrangement uses TRBV7-6 and TRBJ2-5, with D maybe TRBD2 (7 bases). Trimming shortened V by 5 bases and J by 5 bases, and 15 bases separated the two germline ends. Germline V gene sequence: CDR1 SGHVS, CDR2 FNYEAQ. This CDR3 spans 14 amino acids. This CDR3 reads CASSLLRGGETQYF. The CDR3 region has the DNA TGTGCCAGCAGCCTTCTGAGGGGGGGGGAGACCCAGTACTTC. Filled out from reference TRBV7-6 and TRBJ2-5, the complete variable domain reads GAGVSQSPRYKVTKRGQDVALRCDPISGHVSLYWYRQALGQGPEFLTYFNYEAQQDKSGLPNDRFSAERPEGSISTLTIQRTEQRDSAMYRCASSLLRGGETQYFGPGTRLLVL.

The chain uses TRBV18 and TRBJ1-1; no definite D call. Germline values: CDR1 KGHSH, CDR2 LQKENI. This CDR3 spans 12 amino acids. V lost 2 bases to trimming and J lost 5 bases, with 6 bases between them. The CDR3 DNA sequence: TGTGCCAGCTCACCAATGGGGACTGAAGCTTTCTTT. Residues: CASSPMGTEAFF.

The rearrangement joins TRBV30 to TRBJ2-2; TRBD2 matches 11 bases. This CDR3 is built from 14 residues. Germline lookup yields CDR1 GTSNPN and CDR2 SVGIG (reference sequence). V shed 3 bases, J shed 8 bases, and the junction held 5 bases outside the gene matches. The chain's CDR3 is CAWRPTSGVGELFF. The CDR3 nucleotides read TGTGCCTGGAGACCGACTAGCGGGGTGGGGGAGCTGTTTTTT.

This clone is a singleton in its sample. The chain uses TRBV5-4 and TRBJ2-3, with a weak D call TRBD2 (7 bases). Looked up from germline, CDR1 is SGHNT and CDR2 is YYREEE (reference sequence). The CDR3 extends over 15 amino acids. Between the trimmed V and J ends, which lost 2 bases and 4 bases, there was a span of 14 bases. The CDR3 DNA follows: TGTGCCAGCAGCTTTGGGGGGGGCAGGGCAGATACGCAGTATTTT. This gives the protein CASSFGGGRADTQYF.